Sequencing of this T cell receptor (beta chain) was carried out in a study of cytomegalovirus exposure and HLA in healthy donors. Study context: Under 90% of 398 genotyped donors fell in the Caucasian-associated ancestry cluster. Study findings and constraints: The listing of 150 to 200 TCR beta chains classed them as cytomegalovirus-associated. In a later analysis, the majority of CMV-associated beta chains seemingly showed HLA restriction. A later analysis showed HLA-associated TCR beta chains outstripping equally common others in clonal expansion.

The CDR3 is made up of 16 amino acids. V shed 7 bases, J shed 2 bases, and the junction held 8 bases outside the gene matches. Per the germline V gene, CDR1 is SGHNT and CDR2 is YYREEE (reference sequence). The study ran its PCR with 60 Vbeta and 13 Jbeta primers. The repertoire was sequenced with immunoSEQ multiplex PCR; TCRdb's copy has only in-frame clones and lacks some. Seen here are 150,000 to 200,000 clones, 84% observed once, and the top ten hold 4.8%. Turning to this clone: Its antigen is unidentified.

The source material was PBMCs. The TCR was taken from a man younger than 30 in good health and CMV-seronegative. The chain is built from TRBV5-4 and TRBJ2-1, with 11 bases that match TRBD2. CDR3 in DNA: TGTGCCAGCCGGGTAGCGGGAGGGGGGACCTACAATGAGCAGTTCTTC. Protein product: CASRVAGGGTYNEQFF. Using reference TRBV5-4 and TRBJ2-1 for the parts outside the CDR3, the full variable domain is ETGVTQSPTHLIKTRGQQVTLRCSSQSGHNTVSWYQQALGQGPQFIFQYYREEENGRGNFPPRFSGLQFPNYSSELNVNALELDDSALYLCASRVAGGGTYNEQFFGPGTRLTVL.